The clone carrying this TCR beta chain was counted many times. As for time point: sample taken at primary tumor resection. This sample was included in a study of spatial heterogeneity in lung cancer. With 7 bases removed from V and 2 bases from J, the gap between germline ends came to 18 bases. The length of the CDR3 is 15 residues. Germline CDR1 MNHEY, CDR2 SVGEGT. One entry per CDR3 protein results from TCRdb running MiXCR on the 5' RACE reads. Among about 38,000 distinct CDR3 sequences listed, 7.5% were seen once. The receptor was derived from a male donor with early-stage non-small cell lung cancer. The chain couples TRBV6-2 or TRBV6-3 to TRBJ2-7; D remains ambiguous. The source material was PBMCs, sampled at surgery. CDR3 protein: CASNKLRSGAYEQYF. Written as DNA, the CDR3 is TGTGCCAGCAATAAATTACGGTCAGGCGCCTACGAGCAGTACTTC.